The 31 T cell receptor beta chains reported below all come from one sample, sequenced in a study of blood T cell repertoires in COVID-19. Assay used: immunoSEQ multiplex PCR; TCRdb lists only in-frame clones, some missing. The sample lists tens of thousands of clones, about 86% occurring once. The sequencing sample was made of peripheral blood. These receptors were obtained from a woman aged 60-75 years with COVID-19, enrolled during active disease.

This chain links TRBV7-8 with TRBJ2-1; the match to TRBD2 covers 13 bases. From germline, CDR1 is SGHVS and CDR2 FQNEAQ. The CDR3 sequence is 18 residues long. The trim removed 5 bases at V and 0 bases at J, leaving 7 bases unmatched. CDR3 DNA: TGTGCCAGCAGCCACCACAGGACTAGCGGGAGCTCCTACAATGAGCAGTTCTTC. Protein sequence: CASSHHRTSGSSYNEQFF.

The rearrangement uses TRBV5-4 and TRBJ1-3, with 7 bases identical to TRBD1. Germline loops: CDR1 SGHNT, CDR2 YYREEE (reference sequence). Unmatched junction bases numbered 3, after V lost 4 bases and J lost 5 bases. CDR3 size: 13 residues. The CDR3 DNA reads TGTGCCAGCAGCCCACAGGGGAGAAACACCATATATTTT. Amino acids: CASSPQGRNTIYF.

The gene calls are TRBV1 and TRBJ2-1; the DNA was not compared with TRBD2, the D call given in the table. TRBV1 is a listed pseudogene. The CDR3 extends over 14 amino acids. CDR3 DNA sequence: TGCACCAGCAGCCGACTAGTTATACACAATGAGCAGTTCTTC. Translating gives CTSSRLVIHNEQFF.

The V and J genes are TRBV5-6 and TRBJ2-1, with D maybe TRBD1 (6 bases). V was clipped by 2 bases and J by 4 bases, with 7 bases between them. Germline V gene sequence: CDR1 SGHDT, CDR2 YYEEEE. This CDR3 region has 13 residues. This CDR3 is CASSFQGYNEQFF. The CDR3, as DNA: TGTGCCAGCAGCTTCCAGGGGTACAATGAGCAGTTCTTC. Supplemented by reference TRBV5-6 and TRBJ2-1, the full variable domain reads DAGVTQSPTHLIKTRGQQVTLRCSPKSGHDTVSWYQQALGQGPQFIFQYYEEEERQRGNFPDRFSGHQFPNYSSELNVNALLLGDSALYLCASSFQGYNEQFFGPGTRLTVL.

V usage is TRBV9 and J usage is TRBJ1-1; D perhaps matches TRBD1 (6 bases). V was cut by 0 bases and J by 0 bases, with 12 bases left in between. This CDR3 spans 16 amino acids. CDR1 and CDR2 from the germline V gene are SGDLS and YYNGEE. As DNA, the CDR3 is TGTGCCAGCAGCGTAGTCACAGGGAACATGAACACTGAAGCTTTCTTT. Its translation: CASSVVTGNMNTEAFF. Complete variable domain (other parts from reference TRBV9 and TRBJ1-1): DSGVTQTPKHLITATGQRVTLRCSPRSGDLSVYWYQQSLDQGLQFLIQYYNGEERAKGNILERFSAQQFPDLHSELNLSSLELGDSALYFCASSVVTGNMNTEAFFGQGTRLTVV.

CDR3: CASSLLSVRRNEQFF. The CDR3 coding sequence is TGTGCCAGCAGTTTATTGTCAGTTCGGAGGAATGAGCAGTTCTTC. The rearrangement links TRBV28 to TRBJ2-1; D is possibly TRBD2 (5 bases). The CDR3 extends over 15 amino acids. With 1 base removed from V and 7 bases from J, the gap between germline ends came to 14 bases. Germline V gives CDR1 MDHEN, CDR2 SYDVKM.

This clone was seen more than once but under ten times. The rearrangement uses TRBV4-1 and TRBJ2-1; 16 bases map to TRBD2. After removal of 4 bases from V and 9 bases from J, the junction contained 6 bases not matched to a gene. Germline lookup yields CDR1 MGHRA and CDR2 YSYEKL. This CDR3 is built from 16 residues. The CDR3 DNA sequence: TGCGCCAGCAGCCCGGGACTAGCGGGAGGGCCGGGTGAGCAGTTCTTC. As protein: CASSPGLAGGPGEQFF.

This clone came up a few times. The genes are TRBV6-5 and TRBJ1-1; 8 bases line up with TRBD1. Germline V CDR1 and CDR2: MNHEY, SVGAGI. The trim removed 6 bases at V and 6 bases at J, leaving 3 bases unmatched. The CDR3 is 12 amino acids. CDR3 nucleotide sequence: TGTGCCAGCAGCCCAGGGGGCGCTGAAGCTTTCTTT. It yields the protein CASSPGGAEAFF.

The chain employs TRBV27 and TRBJ1-5, with D unresolved. The CDR3 consists of 16 residues. CDR1 MNHEY and CDR2 SMNVEV come from the germline V gene (reference sequence). The V and J ends lost 5 bases and 2 bases respectively, with 16 bases between them. Written as DNA, the CDR3 is TGTGCCAGCAGTGCCCATATAGGAGTTGGCAATCAGCCCCAGCATTTT. This translates into CASSAHIGVGNQPQHF.

V is TRBV27 and J is TRBJ2-5; the match to TRBD1 covers 7 bases. With V trimmed by 4 bases and J by 1 base, 0 bases remained unmatched. Per the germline V gene, CDR1 is MNHEY and CDR2 is SMNVEV (reference sequence). The CDR3 runs 13 residues. CDR3 protein: CASSWTGQETQYF. In DNA, the CDR3 is TGTGCCAGCAGTTGGACAGGCCAAGAGACCCAGTACTTC.

The rearrangement uses TRBV19 and TRBJ1-5; D may be TRBD1 (6 bases). V lost 3 bases and J 5 bases, leaving 11 bases between the germline ends. CDR1 is LNHDA and CDR2 is SQIVND in the germline V gene (reference sequence). This CDR3 has 14 residues. The DNA for the CDR3 is TGTGCCAGTAGTATCTGGGGGCGCGATCAGCCCCAGCATTTT. Its protein is CASSIWGRDQPQHF.

The V call is TRBV13, the J call TRBJ2-5; a possible D gene is TRBD2 (6 bases). Germline CDR1 is PRHDT and CDR2 is FYEKMQ (reference sequence). CDR3 length: 14 residues. V lost 8 bases and J lost 4, with 17 bases in between. CDR3 in DNA: TGTGCCAGCTTGCGGGAAGGTTTAGCAGAGACCCAGTACTTC. Amino acids: CASLREGLAETQYF.

This chain joins TRBV28 and TRBJ1-4; 7 nucleotides agree with TRBD1. The CDR3 sequence is 15 residues long. V trimming: 4 bases; J trimming: 4 bases; junction bases outside the gene matches: 6. Germline CDR1 is MDHEN and CDR2 is SYDVKM. In DNA, the CDR3 is TGTGCCAGCAGTTCTGTAAGGGACAGTAATGAAAAACTGTTTTTT. As protein: CASSSVRDSNEKLFF.

V usage is TRBV25-1 and J usage is TRBJ1-4; the D gene is possibly TRBD1 (6 bases). CDR3 length: 15 residues. CDR1 and CDR2 (germline): MGHDK, SYGVNS. The germline V and J ends were trimmed by 2 bases and 7 bases, with 14 bases remaining between them. This CDR3 is CASSEGNRVGEKLFF. CDR3 bases: TGTGCCAGCAGTGAAGGGAACAGGGTTGGTGAAAAACTGTTTTTT.

The rearrangement uses TRBV7-2 and TRBJ1-1, with TRBD1 matching over 10 bases. Germline V gives CDR1 SGHTA, CDR2 FQGNSA. This CDR3 contains 14 residues. V lost 2 bases and J lost 4; bases outside the gene matches: 1. This chain's CDR3 is CASSLRTGGTEAFF. The DNA for the CDR3 is TGTGCCAGCAGCTTAAGGACAGGGGGCACTGAAGCTTTCTTT.

The V call is TRBV5-5, the J call TRBJ2-7, with 9 bases that match TRBD2. CDR1 is SGHKS and CDR2 is YYEKEE in the germline V gene (reference sequence). The ends lost 0 bases at V and 0 bases at J; junction bases unmatched: 7. This CDR3 region has 17 residues. This chain's CDR3 is CASSLAASGIPSYEQYF. The CDR3 bases are TGTGCCAGCAGCTTGGCTGCTAGCGGGATCCCCTCCTACGAGCAGTACTTC. Filled out from reference TRBV5-5 and TRBJ2-7, the complete variable domain reads DAGVTQSPTHLIKTRGQQVTLRCSPISGHKSVSWYQQVLGQGPQFIFQYYEKEERGRGNFPDRFSARQFPNYSSELNVNALLLGDSALYLCASSLAASGIPSYEQYFGPGTRLTVT.

The V and J genes are TRBV19 and TRBJ2-1; 11 nucleotides match TRBD2. The CDR3 is 15 amino acids. Germline CDR1 is LNHDA and CDR2 is SQIVND (reference sequence). Losses at the gene ends were 4 bases for V and 5 bases for J; bases not matched to a gene: 4. The CDR3 DNA is TGTGCCAGTAGTACCGTAGCGGGAGGGAACAATGAGCAGTTCTTC. As protein: CASSTVAGGNNEQFF.

The gene calls are TRBV28 and TRBJ2-4, with TRBD2 as a possible D gene (5 bases). V lost 6 bases and J 4 bases, leaving 16 bases between the germline ends. The CDR3 has 15 amino acids. The germline V gene encodes CDR1 MDHEN and CDR2 SYDVKM. This chain's CDR3 is CASRAPAPGKNIQYF. The CDR3 DNA reads TGTGCCAGCAGGGCTCCGGCGCCGGGGAAAAACATTCAGTACTTC.

This chain connects TRBV3-1 (or the pseudogene TRBV3-2) to TRBJ2-2, with a tentative D call TRBD2 (6 bases). V lost 5 bases and J 6 bases, leaving 19 bases between the germline ends. In germline, CDR1 is LGHDT, CDR2 YNNKEL (reference sequence). The CDR3 is 16 amino acids. The CDR3 nucleotides are TGTGCCAGCAGCGTCACCTTTCCTAGCGCTTCCGGGGAGCTGTTTTTT. Encoded protein: CASSVTFPSASGELFF.

The chain carries TRBV9 and TRBJ2-1; 10 nucleotides align to TRBD2. Germline loops: CDR1 SGDLS, CDR2 YYNGEE. J was trimmed by 6 bases and V by 4 bases; bases with no gene match: 13. The CDR3 is 17 residues long. The CDR3 DNA reads TGTGCCAGCAGCCCCTCCCAACTCGGGACTAGCGTCAATGAGCAGTTCTTC. It specifies CASSPSQLGTSVNEQFF.

V and J are TRBV5-6 and TRBJ2-5; TRBD1 is a possible D gene (5 bases). The CDR3 contains 14 residues. Per the germline V gene, CDR1 is SGHDT and CDR2 is YYEEEE. Between the trimmed V and J ends, which lost 4 bases and 2 bases, there was a span of 12 bases. The DNA of the CDR3 is TGTGCCAGCAGCATGGCAGGGATACAAGAGACCCAGTACTTC. Its protein is CASSMAGIQETQYF.

This chain connects TRBV6-4 to TRBJ1-6; 9 bases are a match to TRBD1. V shed 3 bases, J shed 10 bases, and the junction held 7 bases outside the gene matches. The CDR3 is 15 residues long. Germline lookup yields CDR1 MRHNA and CDR2 SNTAGT. CDR3 sequence: CASSETGQGRSPLHF. In DNA, the CDR3 is TGTGCCAGCAGTGAAACGGGACAGGGTCGCTCACCCCTCCACTTT.

This chain's CDR3 is CASSPTGDNQPQHF. CDR3 DNA: TGTGCCAGCAGTCCTACAGGGGATAATCAGCCCCAGCATTTT. The gene calls are TRBV28 and TRBJ1-5; TRBD1 aligns across 7 bases. Trimming cost V 5 bases and J 4 bases; bases outside gene matches: 5. Germline CDR1 reads MDHEN; CDR2 reads SYDVKM. The CDR3 has 14 amino acids.

V gene TRBV5-4 combines with J gene TRBJ1-1; D might be TRBD1 (6 bases). Trimming left V 4 bases short and J 2 bases short, with 15 bases between. This CDR3 is 15 amino acids long. The V gene's germline CDR1 is SGHNT and CDR2 YYREEE (reference sequence). CDR3 amino acids: CASSLPGQLNTEAFF. The CDR3 DNA reads TGTGCCAGCAGCCTACCGGGACAACTAAACACTGAAGCTTTCTTT. The full variable domain, rest sourced from reference TRBV5-4 and TRBJ1-1, is ETGVTQSPTHLIKTRGQQVTLRCSSQSGHNTVSWYQQALGQGPQFIFQYYREEENGRGNFPPRFSGLQFPNYSSELNVNALELDDSALYLCASSLPGQLNTEAFFGQGTRLTVV.

The chain carries TRBV6-5 and TRBJ2-7; 9 bases map to TRBD1. Germline V gene sequence: CDR1 MNHEY, CDR2 SVGAGI. This CDR3 has 12 residues. Unmatched junction bases numbered 6, after V lost 10 bases and J lost 5 bases. DNA of the CDR3: TGTGCCACCACGGGACAGGGCAACGAGCAGTACTTC. This codes for CATTGQGNEQYF.

V gene TRBV19 combines with J gene TRBJ2-7; 11 bases fit TRBD2. V trimming: 1 base; J trimming: 2 bases; junction bases outside the gene matches: 4. The CDR3 length is 16 residues. Germline lookup yields CDR1 LNHDA and CDR2 SQIVND (reference sequence). CDR3 sequence: CASSIASGLAAYEQYF. CDR3 DNA sequence: TGTGCCAGTAGTATAGCGTCGGGACTAGCGGCCTACGAGCAGTACTTC.

V gene TRBV11-2 combines with J gene TRBJ2-3; 11 bases are shared with TRBD2. The CDR3 totals 16 residues. Germline CDR1 reads SGHAT; CDR2 reads FQNNGV. J lost 6 bases, V lost 4 bases, and 9 bases had no gene match. For the CDR3, the DNA is TGTGCCAGCAGCTCCAGATCGGGACTAGCGGCCGATACGCAGTATTTT. Translating gives CASSSRSGLAADTQYF.

In DNA, the CDR3 is TGTGCCAGCAGCGAGACAGGGCCCCAGCATTTT. It yields the protein CASSETGPQHF. The rearrangement links TRBV6-5 to TRBJ1-5; D may be TRBD1 (6 bases). The CDR3 has 11 amino acids. Germline assignment: CDR1 MNHEY and CDR2 SVGAGI. The V end was cut by 6 bases, the J end by 9 bases, with 9 bases between.

The V gene is TRBV20-1, the J gene TRBJ2-5; a possible D gene is TRBD2 (6 bases). Germline CDR1 and CDR2: DFQATT and SNEGSKA (reference sequence). The CDR3 runs to 17 residues. The V and J ends lost 3 bases and 3 bases respectively, with 23 bases between them. CDR3 protein: CSASGIYFSGVKETQYF. In DNA, the CDR3 is TGCAGTGCTAGTGGCATCTATTTCTCGGGAGTTAAAGAGACCCAGTACTTC.

V usage is TRBV30 and J usage is TRBJ2-7; TRBD2 is a possible D gene (6 bases). Germline V gene data show CDR1 as GTSNPN and CDR2 as SVGIG (reference sequence). The V end was cut by 2 bases, the J end by 4 bases, with 18 bases between. The CDR3 totals 15 residues. CDR3: CAWSRGDSGNYEQYF. CDR3 nucleotide sequence: TGTGCCTGGAGTCGCGGGGATTCCGGGAATTACGAGCAGTACTTC.

The chain links TRBV5-1 to TRBJ2-1, with 8 nucleotides matching TRBD2. Germline V lookup: CDR1 SGHRS, CDR2 YFSETQ. V was clipped by 3 bases and J by 5 bases; unmatched bases: 7. The CDR3 runs to 15 residues. Here the CDR3 reads CASSSGGLVNNEQFF. CDR3 DNA sequence: TGCGCCAGCAGCTCGGGGGGACTAGTGAACAATGAGCAGTTCTTC.